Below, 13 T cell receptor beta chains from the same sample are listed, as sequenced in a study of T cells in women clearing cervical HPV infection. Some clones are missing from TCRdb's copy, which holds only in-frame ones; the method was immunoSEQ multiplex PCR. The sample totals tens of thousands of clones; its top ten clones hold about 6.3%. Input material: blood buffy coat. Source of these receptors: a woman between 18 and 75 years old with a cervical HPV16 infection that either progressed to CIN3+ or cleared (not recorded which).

This CDR3 reads CASSSGPRRGEKLFF. The sequenced part of the CDR3 DNA is TGTGCCAGCAGCTCCGGGCCTCGTAGGGGTGAAAAG. V usage is TRBV7-2 and J usage is TRBJ2-2; D possibly corresponds to TRBD1 (5 bases). The DNA ends 3 residues before the CDR3 does, and the rest of the CDR3 is filled in from the germline J gene. This CDR3 has 15 amino acids. Germline CDR1 SGHTA, CDR2 FQGNSA.

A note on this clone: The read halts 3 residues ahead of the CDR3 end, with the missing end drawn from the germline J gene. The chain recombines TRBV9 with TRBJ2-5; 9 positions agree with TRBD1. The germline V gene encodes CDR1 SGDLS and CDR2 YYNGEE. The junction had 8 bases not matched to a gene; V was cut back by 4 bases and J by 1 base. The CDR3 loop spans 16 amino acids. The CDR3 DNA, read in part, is TGTGCCAGCAGCCCTACAGGGGGCCTCCCCCAAGAGACC. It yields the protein CASSPTGGLPQET. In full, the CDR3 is CASSPTGGLPQETQYF.

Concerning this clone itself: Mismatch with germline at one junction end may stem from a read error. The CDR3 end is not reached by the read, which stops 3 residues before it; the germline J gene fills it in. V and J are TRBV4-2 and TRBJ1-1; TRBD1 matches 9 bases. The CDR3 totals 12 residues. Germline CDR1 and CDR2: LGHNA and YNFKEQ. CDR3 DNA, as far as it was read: TGCGCCAGCAGCCAAGGGACAGGGCAA. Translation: CASSQGTGQ. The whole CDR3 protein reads CASSQGTGQAFF.

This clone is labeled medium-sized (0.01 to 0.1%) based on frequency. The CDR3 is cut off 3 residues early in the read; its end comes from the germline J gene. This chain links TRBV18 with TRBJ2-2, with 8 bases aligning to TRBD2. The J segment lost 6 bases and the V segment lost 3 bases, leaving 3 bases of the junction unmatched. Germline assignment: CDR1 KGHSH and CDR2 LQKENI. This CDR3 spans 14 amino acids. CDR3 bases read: TGTGCCAGCTCACCGATTAGCGGGGCCGGGGAG. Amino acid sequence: CASSPISGAGE. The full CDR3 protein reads CASSPISGAGELFF.

The part of the CDR3 DNA that was read is TGTGCCAGCAGTTACTCGACTGGCGGGAGGTACCAAGAGACC. This translates into CASSYSTGGRYQET. The whole CDR3 protein is CASSYSTGGRYQETQYF. The rearrangement links TRBV6-2 or TRBV6-3 to TRBJ2-5; 8 bases match TRBD2. From the germline J gene comes the end of the CDR3, since the read stops 3 residues before it. The CDR3 has 17 residues. The V and J ends lost 0 bases and 0 bases, in that order; junction bases with no gene match: 6. CDR1 is MNHEY, CDR2 SVGEGT, per germline.

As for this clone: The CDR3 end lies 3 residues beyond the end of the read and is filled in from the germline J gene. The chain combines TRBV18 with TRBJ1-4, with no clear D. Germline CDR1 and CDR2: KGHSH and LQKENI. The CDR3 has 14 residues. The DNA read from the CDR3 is TGTGCCAGCTCACCAAGGCGGGATAATTCACCA. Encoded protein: CASSPRRDNSP. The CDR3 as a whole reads CASSPRRDNSPLFF.

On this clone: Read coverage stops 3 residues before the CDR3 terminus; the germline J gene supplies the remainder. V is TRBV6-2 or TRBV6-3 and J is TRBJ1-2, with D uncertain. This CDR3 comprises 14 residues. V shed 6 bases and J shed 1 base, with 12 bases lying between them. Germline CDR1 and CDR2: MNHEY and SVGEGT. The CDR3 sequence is CASRQQLLNYGYTF. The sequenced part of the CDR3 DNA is TGTGCCAGCAGACAACAGCTACTTAACTATGGC.

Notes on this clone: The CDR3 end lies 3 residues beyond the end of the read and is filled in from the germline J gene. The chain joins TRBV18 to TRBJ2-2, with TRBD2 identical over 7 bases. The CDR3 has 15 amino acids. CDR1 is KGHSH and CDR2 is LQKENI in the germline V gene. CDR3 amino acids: CASSPDAGRDEKLFF. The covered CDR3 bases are TGTGCCAGCTCACCTGACGCGGGGAGGGATGAAAAG.

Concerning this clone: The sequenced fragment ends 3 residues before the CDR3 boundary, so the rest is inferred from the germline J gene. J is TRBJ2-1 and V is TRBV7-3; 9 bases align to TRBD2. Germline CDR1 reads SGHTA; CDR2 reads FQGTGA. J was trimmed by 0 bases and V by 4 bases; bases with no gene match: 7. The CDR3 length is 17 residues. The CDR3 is CASSYRTSAASYNEQFF. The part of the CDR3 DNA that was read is TGTGCCAGCAGCTACAGGACTAGCGCGGCCTCCTACAATGAG.

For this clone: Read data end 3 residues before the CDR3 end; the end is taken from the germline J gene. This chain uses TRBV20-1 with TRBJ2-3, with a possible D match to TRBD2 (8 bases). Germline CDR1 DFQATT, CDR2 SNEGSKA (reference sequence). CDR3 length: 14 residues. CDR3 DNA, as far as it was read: TGCAGTGCCGGGGGGGACAGCCCCTTGGGGCCG. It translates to CSAGGDSPLGP. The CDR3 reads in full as CSAGGDSPLGPQYF.

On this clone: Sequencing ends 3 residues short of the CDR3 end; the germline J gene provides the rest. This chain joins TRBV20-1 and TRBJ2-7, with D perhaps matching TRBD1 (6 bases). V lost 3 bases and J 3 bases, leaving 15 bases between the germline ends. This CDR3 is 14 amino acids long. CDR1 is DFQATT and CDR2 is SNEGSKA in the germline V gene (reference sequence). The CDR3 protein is CSASSSRGDYEQYF. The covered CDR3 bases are TGCAGTGCTAGCTCGAGCAGGGGAGACTACGAG.

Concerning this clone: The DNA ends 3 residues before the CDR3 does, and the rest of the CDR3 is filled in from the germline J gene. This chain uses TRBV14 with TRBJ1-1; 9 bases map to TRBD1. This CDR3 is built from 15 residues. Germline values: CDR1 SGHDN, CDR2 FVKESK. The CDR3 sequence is CASSQLGQGRDLAFF. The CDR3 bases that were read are TGTGCCAGCAGCCAACTGGGACAGGGTAGGGATCTT.

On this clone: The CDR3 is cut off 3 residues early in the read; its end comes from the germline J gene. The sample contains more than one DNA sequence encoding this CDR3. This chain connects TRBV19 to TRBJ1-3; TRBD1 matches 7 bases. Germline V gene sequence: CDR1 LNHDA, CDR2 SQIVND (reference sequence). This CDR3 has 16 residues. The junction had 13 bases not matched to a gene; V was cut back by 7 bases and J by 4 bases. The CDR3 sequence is CASTKMGRGSGNTIYF. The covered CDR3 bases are TGTGCCAGTACCAAGATGGGCAGGGGGAGCGGAAACACC.